What follows is one T cell receptor (beta chain) and its context. In the original workflow: Amplifying reference gene primers gave estimates of nucleated cell counts. TCRdb's copy holds only in-frame clones and misses some; the assay was immunoSEQ multiplex PCR. The D gene and trimming were derived from the DNA, and the V and J assignments and clone size from that table. The table includes approximately 100,000 clones, approximately 93% detected once. This specimen comes from a study of blood T cell repertoires in COVID-19. Overall study context: Nucleic acid was either cDNA or gDNA, and it came from T cells, B-cell-depleted T cells, or PBMCs.

Trimming pared 1 base from V and 5 bases from J, leaving 14 bases between. The CDR3 has 15 amino acids. The germline gives CDR1 SGHAT, CDR2 FQNNGV. Sequencing used peripheral blood. This chain uses TRBV11-2 with TRBJ1-2; no firm D call. The receptor was derived from a man aged 60-69 years with acute or convalescent COVID-19. CDR3 region: CASSLGLGGWYGYTF. DNA of the CDR3: TGTGCCAGCAGCTTAGGGCTCGGCGGCTGGTATGGCTACACCTTC.